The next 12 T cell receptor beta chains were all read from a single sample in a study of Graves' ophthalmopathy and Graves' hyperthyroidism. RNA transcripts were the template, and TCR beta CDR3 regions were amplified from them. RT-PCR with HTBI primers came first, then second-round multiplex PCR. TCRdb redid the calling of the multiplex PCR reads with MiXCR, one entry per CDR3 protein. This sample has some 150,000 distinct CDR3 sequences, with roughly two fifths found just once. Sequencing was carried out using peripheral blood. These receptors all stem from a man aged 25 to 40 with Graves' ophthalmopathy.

The CDR3 sequence is CASSEVGDYGYTF. For the CDR3, the DNA is TGTGCCAGCAGTGAAGTCGGCGACTATGGCTACACCTTC. The chain uses TRBV6-1 and TRBJ1-2; D not resolved. The CDR3 spans 13 residues. With 1 base removed from V and 3 bases from J, the gap between germline ends came to 6 bases. The germline gives CDR1 MNHNS, CDR2 SASEGT.

The CDR3 loop reads CASIGLASTGELFF. CDR3 coding DNA: TGTGCCAGCATCGGACTAGCGAGCACCGGGGAGCTGTTTTTT. The rearrangement joins TRBV6-1 to TRBJ2-2, with 9 bases aligning to TRBD2. The J segment lost 4 bases and the V segment lost 7 bases, leaving 4 bases of the junction unmatched. The CDR3 loop spans 14 amino acids. The germline V gene has CDR1 MNHNS and CDR2 SASEGT.

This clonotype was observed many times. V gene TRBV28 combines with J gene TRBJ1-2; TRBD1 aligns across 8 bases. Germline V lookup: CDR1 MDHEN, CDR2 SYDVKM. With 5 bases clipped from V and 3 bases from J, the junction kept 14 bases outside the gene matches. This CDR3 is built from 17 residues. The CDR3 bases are TGTGCCAGCAGTCGCCTTCGGGACAGGCGGTATGACTATGGCTACACCTTC. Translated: CASSRLRDRRYDYGYTF.

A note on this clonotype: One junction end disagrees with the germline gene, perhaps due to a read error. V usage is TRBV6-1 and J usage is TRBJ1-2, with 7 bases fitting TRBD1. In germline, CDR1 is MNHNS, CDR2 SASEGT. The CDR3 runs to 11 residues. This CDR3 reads CASSTGDGYAF. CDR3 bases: TGTGCCAGCAGTACAGGGGATGGCTACGCCTTC.

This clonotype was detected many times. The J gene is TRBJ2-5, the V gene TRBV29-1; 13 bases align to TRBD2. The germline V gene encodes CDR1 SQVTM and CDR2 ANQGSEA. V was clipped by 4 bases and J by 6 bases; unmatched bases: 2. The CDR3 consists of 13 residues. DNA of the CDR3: TGCAGCGTTGCGGGACTAGCGGGAAAGACCCAGTACTTC. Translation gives CSVAGLAGKTQYF.

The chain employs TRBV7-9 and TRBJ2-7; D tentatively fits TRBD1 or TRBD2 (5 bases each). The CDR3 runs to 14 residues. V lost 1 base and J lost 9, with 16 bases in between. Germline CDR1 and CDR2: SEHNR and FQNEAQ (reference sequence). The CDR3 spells CASSLGVGTFGQYF. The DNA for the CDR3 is TGTGCCAGCAGCTTAGGGGTAGGGACCTTCGGGCAGTACTTC.

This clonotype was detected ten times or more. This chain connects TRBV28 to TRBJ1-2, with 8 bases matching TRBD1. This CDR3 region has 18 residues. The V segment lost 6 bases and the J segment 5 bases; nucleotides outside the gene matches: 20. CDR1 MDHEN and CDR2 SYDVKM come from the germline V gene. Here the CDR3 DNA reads TGTGCCAGCAGCTCTTACCCCGGCCCGACAGGGGTAGGATATGGCTACACCTTC. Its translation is CASSSYPGPTGVGYGYTF.

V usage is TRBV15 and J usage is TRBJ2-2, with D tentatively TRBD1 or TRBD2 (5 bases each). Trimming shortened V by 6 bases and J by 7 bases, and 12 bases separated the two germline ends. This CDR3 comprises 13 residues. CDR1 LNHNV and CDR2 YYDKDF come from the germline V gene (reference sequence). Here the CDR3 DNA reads TGTGCCACCAGAAGGGGACCTAACGGGGAGCTGTTTTTT. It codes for CATRRGPNGELFF.

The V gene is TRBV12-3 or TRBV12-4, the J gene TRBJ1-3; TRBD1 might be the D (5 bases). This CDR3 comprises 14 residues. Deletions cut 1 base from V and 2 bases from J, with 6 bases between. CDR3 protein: CASSLGDAGNTIYF. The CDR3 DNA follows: TGTGCCAGCAGTTTAGGGGACGCTGGAAACACCATATATTTT.

The CDR3 coding sequence is TGTGCTAGTGGTTTTGGGCTCTCCTACGAGCAGTACTTC. The encoded protein is CASGFGLSYEQYF. The chain uses TRBV12-5 and TRBJ2-7; D is unclear. V gave up 3 bases and J gave up 0 bases, with 6 bases separating them. Per germline, CDR1 LGHNT and CDR2 FRNRAP. The CDR3 length is 13 residues.

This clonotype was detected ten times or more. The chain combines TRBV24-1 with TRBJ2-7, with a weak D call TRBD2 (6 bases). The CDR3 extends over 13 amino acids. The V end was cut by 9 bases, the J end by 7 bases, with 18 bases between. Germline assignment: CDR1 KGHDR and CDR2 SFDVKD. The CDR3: CATAEDGGTEQYF. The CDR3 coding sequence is TGTGCCACCGCGGAGGACGGAGGGACGGAGCAGTACTTC.

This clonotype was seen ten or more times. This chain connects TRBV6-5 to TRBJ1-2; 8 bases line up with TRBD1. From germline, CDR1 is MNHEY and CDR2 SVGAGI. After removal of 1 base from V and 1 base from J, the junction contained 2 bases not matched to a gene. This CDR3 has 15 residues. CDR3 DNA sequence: TGTGCCAGCAGTTACTTGGGACAGGATAACTATGGCTACACCTTC. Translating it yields CASSYLGQDNYGYTF.